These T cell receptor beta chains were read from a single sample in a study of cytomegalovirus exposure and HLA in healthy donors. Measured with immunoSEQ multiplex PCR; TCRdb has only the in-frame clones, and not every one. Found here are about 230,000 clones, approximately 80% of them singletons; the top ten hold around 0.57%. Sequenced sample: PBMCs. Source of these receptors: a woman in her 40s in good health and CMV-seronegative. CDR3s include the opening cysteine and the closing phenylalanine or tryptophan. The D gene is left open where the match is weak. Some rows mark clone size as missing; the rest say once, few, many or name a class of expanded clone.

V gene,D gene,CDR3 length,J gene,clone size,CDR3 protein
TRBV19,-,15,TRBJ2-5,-,CASSIDPGGQETQYF
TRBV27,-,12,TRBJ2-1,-,CASSFRLGEQFF
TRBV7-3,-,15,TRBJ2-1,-,CASSRGANTVDEQFF
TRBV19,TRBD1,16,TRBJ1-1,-,CASSPPRQGMNTEAFF
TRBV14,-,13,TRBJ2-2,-,CASSFRLTGELFF
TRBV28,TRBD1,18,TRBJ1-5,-,CASSDPNLGTGPGQPQHF
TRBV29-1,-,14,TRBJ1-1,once,CSVARAGSLPEAFF
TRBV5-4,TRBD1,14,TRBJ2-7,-,CASSSRQGSYEQYF
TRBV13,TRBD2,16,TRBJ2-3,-,CASSLAGEHFTDTQYF
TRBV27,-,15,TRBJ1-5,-,CASSLGQGLGQPQHF
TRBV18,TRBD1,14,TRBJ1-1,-,CASSPYRGSTEAFF
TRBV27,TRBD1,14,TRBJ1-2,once,CASSLSGQGDGYTF
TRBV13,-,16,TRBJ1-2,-,CASSLGVRSPENGYTF
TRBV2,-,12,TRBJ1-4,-,CASSVLNEKLFF
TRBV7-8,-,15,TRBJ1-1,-,CASSSLDGMNTEAFF
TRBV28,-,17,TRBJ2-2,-,CASSFLSTGNSAGELFF
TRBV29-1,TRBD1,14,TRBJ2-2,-,CSVDRGFNTGELFF
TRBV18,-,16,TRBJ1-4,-,CASSPTTWATNEKLFF
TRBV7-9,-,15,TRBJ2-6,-,CASSFGGSGANVLTF
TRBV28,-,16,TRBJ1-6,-,CASSSTGIGPNSPLHF
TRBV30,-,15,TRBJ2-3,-,CAWSVWGGRTDTQYF